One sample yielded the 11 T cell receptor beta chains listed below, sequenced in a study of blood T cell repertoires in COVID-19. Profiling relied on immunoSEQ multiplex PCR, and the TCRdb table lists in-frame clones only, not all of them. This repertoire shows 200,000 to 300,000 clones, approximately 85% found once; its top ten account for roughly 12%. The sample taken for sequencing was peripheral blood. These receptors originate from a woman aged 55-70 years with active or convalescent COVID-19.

CDR3 DNA sequence: TGTGCCAGCAGCTTAGCGGGCCTAGCGGGGGGGCCAGATACGCAGTATTTT. Translation gives CASSLAGLAGGPDTQYF. This chain uses TRBV11-1 with TRBJ2-3, with 12 positions matching TRBD2. The germline V gene encodes CDR1 SGHAT and CDR2 FQDESV (reference sequence). The V segment lost 0 bases and the J segment 4 bases; nucleotides outside the gene matches: 5. CDR3 length equals 17 residues.

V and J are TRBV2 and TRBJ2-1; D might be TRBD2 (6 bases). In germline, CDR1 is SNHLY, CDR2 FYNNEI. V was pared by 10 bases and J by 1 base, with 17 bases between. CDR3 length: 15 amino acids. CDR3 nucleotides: TGTGCCACGGGGGAGGACCGATCTTCCTACAATGAGCAGTTCTTC. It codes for CATGEDRSSYNEQFF.

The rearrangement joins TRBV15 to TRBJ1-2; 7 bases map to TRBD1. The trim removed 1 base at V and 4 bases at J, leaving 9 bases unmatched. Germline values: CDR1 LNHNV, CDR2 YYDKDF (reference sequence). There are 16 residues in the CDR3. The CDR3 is CATSRATGVASYGYTF. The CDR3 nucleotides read TGTGCCACCAGCAGAGCTACAGGGGTCGCGAGCTATGGCTACACCTTC.

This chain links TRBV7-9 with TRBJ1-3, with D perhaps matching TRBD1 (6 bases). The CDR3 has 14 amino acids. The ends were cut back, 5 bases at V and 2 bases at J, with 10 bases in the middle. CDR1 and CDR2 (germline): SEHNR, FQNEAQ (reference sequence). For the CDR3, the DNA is TGTGCCAGCAGCCGGGGGGCAACTGGAAACACCATATATTTT. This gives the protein CASSRGATGNTIYF.

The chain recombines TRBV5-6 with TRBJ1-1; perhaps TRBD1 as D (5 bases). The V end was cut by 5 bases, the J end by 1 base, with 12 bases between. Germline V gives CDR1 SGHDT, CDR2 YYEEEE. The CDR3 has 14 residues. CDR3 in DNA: TGTGCCAGCAGAACAGGATCCTCGAACACTGAAGCTTTCTTT. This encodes CASRTGSSNTEAFF. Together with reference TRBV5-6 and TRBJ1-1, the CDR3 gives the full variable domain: DAGVTQSPTHLIKTRGQQVTLRCSPKSGHDTVSWYQQALGQGPQFIFQYYEEEERQRGNFPDRFSGHQFPNYSSELNVNALLLGDSALYLCASRTGSSNTEAFFGQGTRLTVV.

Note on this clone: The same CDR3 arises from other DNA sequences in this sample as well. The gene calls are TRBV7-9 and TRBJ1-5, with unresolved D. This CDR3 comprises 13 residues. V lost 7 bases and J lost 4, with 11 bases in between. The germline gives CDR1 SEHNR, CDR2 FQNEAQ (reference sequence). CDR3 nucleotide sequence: TGTGCCAGCACTCGGGAAGGGAATCAGCCCCAGCATTTT. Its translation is CASTREGNQPQHF. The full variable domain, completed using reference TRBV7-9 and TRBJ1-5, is DTGVSQNPRHKITKRGQNVTFRCDPISEHNRLYWYRQTLGQGPEFLTYFQNEAQLEKSRLLSDRFSAERPKGSFSTLEIQRTEQGDSAMYLCASTREGNQPQHFGDGTRLSIL.

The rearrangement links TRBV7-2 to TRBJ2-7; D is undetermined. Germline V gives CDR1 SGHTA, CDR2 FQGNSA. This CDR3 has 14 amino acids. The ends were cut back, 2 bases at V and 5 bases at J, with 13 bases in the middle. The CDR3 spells CASSLMSITDEQYF. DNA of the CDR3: TGTGCCAGCAGCTTAATGTCAATTACTGACGAGCAGTACTTC.

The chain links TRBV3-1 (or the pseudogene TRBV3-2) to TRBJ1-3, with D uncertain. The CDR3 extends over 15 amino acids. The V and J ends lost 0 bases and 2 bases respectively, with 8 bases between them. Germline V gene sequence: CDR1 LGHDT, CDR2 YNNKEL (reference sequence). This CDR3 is CASSQEYVTGNTIYF. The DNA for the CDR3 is TGTGCCAGCAGCCAAGAATATGTAACTGGAAACACCATATATTTT.

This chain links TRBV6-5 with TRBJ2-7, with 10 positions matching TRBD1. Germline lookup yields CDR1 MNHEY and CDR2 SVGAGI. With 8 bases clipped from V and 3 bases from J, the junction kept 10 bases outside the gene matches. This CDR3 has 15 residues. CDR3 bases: TGTGCCAGCGCCCCGACAGGGGGCGGAGGCTACGAGCAGTACTTC. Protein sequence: CASAPTGGGGYEQYF.

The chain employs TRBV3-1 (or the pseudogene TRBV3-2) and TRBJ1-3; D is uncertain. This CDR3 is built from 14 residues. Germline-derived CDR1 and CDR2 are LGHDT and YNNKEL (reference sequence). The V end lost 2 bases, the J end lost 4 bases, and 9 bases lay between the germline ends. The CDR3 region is CASSQRGSGNTIYF. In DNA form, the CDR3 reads TGTGCCAGCAGCCAAAGAGGGAGCGGAAACACCATATATTTT.

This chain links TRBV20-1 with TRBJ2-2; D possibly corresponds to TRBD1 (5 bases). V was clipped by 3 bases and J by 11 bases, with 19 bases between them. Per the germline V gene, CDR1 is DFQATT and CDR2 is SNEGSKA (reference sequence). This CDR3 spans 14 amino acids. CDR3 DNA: TGCAGTGCTAGTAGGTCGGCAGGGCGAACCGAGCTGTTTTTT. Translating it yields CSASRSAGRTELFF.